Below, one T cell receptor (beta chain) is given with its context. Its antigen is not known. V lost 4 bases and J lost 0, with 12 bases in between. The germline V gene encodes CDR1 MGHDK and CDR2 SYGVNS. This CDR3 comprises 16 residues. From blood CD8+ and CD4+ T cells, the TCR beta chain was sequenced. The multiple sclerosis controls were treatment-naive patients affected by stable or active relapsing-remitting disease. TEMRA cells were FACS-enriched, while CD8+ and CD4+ T cells were negatively isolated. This sample is part of a study of CD8 T cells in Susac syndrome. The study's findings and limits: It was acknowledged in the study that the number of individuals who were included in its TCR sequencing and HLA analysis was relatively small.

An input of roughly 0.5 to 1 ug of RNA was subjected to reverse transcription using random hexamers. From the immunoSEQ multiplex PCR reads, TCRdb called clonotypes with MiXCR, one entry per CDR3 protein. Of roughly 130,000 distinct CDR3 sequences in the sample, 85% to 95% were seen once. The gene calls are TRBV25-1 and TRBJ2-2; D remains ambiguous. Sequences were obtained from CD4+ T cells from PBMCs. The source is a human donor with multiple sclerosis. CDR3 protein: CASSGRGNTNTGELFF. The DNA of the CDR3 is TGTGCCAGCAGTGGAAGAGGAAACACGAACACCGGGGAGCTGTTTTTT. The whole variable domain, remainder taken from reference TRBV25-1 and TRBJ2-2, is EADIYQTPRYLVIGTGKKITLECSQTMGHDKMYWYQQDPGMELHLIHYSYGVNSTEKGDLSSESTVSRIRTEHFPLTLESARPSHTSQYLCASSGRGNTNTGELFFGEGSRLTVL.